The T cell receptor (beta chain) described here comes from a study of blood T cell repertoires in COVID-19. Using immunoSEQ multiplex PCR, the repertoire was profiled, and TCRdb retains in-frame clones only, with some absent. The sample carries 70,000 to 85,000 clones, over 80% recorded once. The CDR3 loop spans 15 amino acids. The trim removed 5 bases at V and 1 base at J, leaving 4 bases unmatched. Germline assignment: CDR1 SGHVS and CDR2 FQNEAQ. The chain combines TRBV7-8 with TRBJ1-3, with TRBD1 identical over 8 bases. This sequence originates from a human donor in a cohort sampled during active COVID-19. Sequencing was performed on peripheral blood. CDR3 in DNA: TGTGCCAGCAGCCCCAGGACAGGGTCTGGAAACACCATATATTTT. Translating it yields CASSPRTGSGNTIYF.